This T cell receptor beta chain was sequenced for a study of T-cell reconstitution after alpha-beta-depleted transplantation in children. Study-level points and caveats: Expanded graft clones, several hundred of them, were reportedly the source of alpha-beta T cells about two months after transplant. T-cell numbers and diversity, one year after transplant, stemmed largely from T cells that were newly produced. Surviving recipient cells, namely T cells and thymic progenitors, were the source of high day-60 TCRbeta diversity in some patients.

Comment on this clonotype: The antigen is undetermined.

The V segment lost 1 base and the J segment 4 bases; nucleotides outside the gene matches: 6. The V gene's germline CDR1 is SGHRS and CDR2 YFSETQ. The CDR3 is 16 residues long. Preparation of the TCRbeta library used unique molecular identifiers. In TCRdb, the PCR reads were re-called with MiXCR into one record per CDR3 protein. The table records 250,000 to 300,000 distinct CDR3 sequences, just over 7.5% of them present only once. This clonotype originated in a female patient aged 2 to 10 who had a stem cell transplant for Fanconi anemia, so the T cells may come from the graft donor. Sample: peripheral blood, taken 360 days after TCRalphabeta/CD19-depleted stem cell transplant. The rearrangement joins TRBV5-1 to TRBJ2-2, with 8 bases aligning to TRBD1. Written as DNA, the CDR3 is TGCGCCAGCAGCTTGTCAGGGGGCGTACGCACCGGGGAGCTGTTTTTT. Its translation is CASSLSGGVRTGELFF.